This T cell receptor (beta chain) was sequenced in a study of shared clonotypes between healthy human individuals. Donors were Caucasian adults residing in Nashville, Tennessee, USA. Germline loops: CDR1 SQVTM, CDR2 ANQGSEA. This CDR3 is 12 amino acids long. Using immunoSEQ multiplex PCR, the repertoire was profiled, and TCRdb retains in-frame clones only, with some absent. The sample holds approximately 1.4 million clones, nearly 99% seen once. This sequence originates from a man between 25 and 39 years old in good health. Input material: naive CD4+ T cells sorted from blood. The subset here: CD45RA+ positively selected. The chain joins TRBV29-1 to TRBJ1-2; D not certain. The DNA of the CDR3 is TGCAGTGATGGCTCGACTAACTATGGCTACACCTTC. Translation gives CSDGSTNYGYTF.